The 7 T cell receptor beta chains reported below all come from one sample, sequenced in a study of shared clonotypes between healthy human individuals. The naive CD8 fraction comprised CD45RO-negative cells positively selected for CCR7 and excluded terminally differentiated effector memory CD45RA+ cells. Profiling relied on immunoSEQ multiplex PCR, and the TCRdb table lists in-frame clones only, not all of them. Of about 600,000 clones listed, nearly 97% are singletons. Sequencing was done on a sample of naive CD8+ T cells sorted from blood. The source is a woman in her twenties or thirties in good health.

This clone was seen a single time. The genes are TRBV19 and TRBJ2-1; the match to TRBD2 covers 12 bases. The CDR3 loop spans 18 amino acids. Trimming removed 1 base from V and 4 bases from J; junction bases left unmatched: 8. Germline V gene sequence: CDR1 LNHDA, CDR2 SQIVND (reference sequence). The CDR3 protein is CASSIVQLAGGSYNEQFF. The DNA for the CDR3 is TGTGCCAGTAGTATAGTACAACTAGCGGGAGGTTCTTACAATGAGCAGTTCTTC.

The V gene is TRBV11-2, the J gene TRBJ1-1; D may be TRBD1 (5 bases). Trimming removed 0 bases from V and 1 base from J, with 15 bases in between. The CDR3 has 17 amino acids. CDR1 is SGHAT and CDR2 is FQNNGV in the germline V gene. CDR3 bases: TGTGCCAGCAGCTTAGATTACGGGGCGGAGGAGAACACTGAAGCTTTCTTT. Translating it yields CASSLDYGAEENTEAFF.

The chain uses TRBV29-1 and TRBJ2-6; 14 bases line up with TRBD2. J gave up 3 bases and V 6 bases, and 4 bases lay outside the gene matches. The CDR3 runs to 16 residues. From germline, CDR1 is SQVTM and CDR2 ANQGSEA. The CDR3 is CSVLTSGRDGANVLTF. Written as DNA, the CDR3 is TGCAGCGTACTGACTAGCGGGAGGGATGGGGCCAACGTCCTGACTTTC.

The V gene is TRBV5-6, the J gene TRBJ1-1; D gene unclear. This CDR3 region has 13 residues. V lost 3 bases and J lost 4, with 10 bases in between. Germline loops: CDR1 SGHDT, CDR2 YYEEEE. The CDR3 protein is CASSSGWATEAFF. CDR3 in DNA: TGTGCCAGCAGCTCTGGGTGGGCCACTGAAGCTTTCTTT.

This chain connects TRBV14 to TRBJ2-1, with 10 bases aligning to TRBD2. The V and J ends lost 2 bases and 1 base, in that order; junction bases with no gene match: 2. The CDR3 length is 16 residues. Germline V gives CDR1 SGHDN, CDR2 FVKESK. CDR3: CASSQLAGVSYNEQFF. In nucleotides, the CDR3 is TGTGCCAGCAGCCAACTAGCGGGAGTGTCCTACAATGAGCAGTTCTTC. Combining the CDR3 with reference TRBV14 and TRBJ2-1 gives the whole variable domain EAGVTQFPSHSVIEKGQTVTLRCDPISGHDNLYWYRRVMGKEIKFLLHFVKESKQDESGMPNNRFLAERTGGTYSTLKVQPAELEDSGVYFCASSQLAGVSYNEQFFGPGTRLTVL.

The DNA of the CDR3 is TGTGCCAGCAGTGACCTGACAGGGGGAAGCTACGAGCAGTACTTC. It is translated as CASSDLTGGSYEQYF. The chain is built from TRBV6-1 and TRBJ2-7; the match to TRBD1 covers 9 bases. The CDR3 runs 15 residues. Germline CDR1 is MNHNS and CDR2 is SASEGT. Germline trimming cut 3 bases from V and 3 bases from J; bases unmatched to any gene: 6.

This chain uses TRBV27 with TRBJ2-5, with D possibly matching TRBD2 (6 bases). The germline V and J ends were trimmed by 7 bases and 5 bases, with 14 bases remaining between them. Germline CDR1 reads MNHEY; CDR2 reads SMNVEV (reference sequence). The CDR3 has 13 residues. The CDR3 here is CASNGGTWETQYF. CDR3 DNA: TGTGCCAGCAACGGGGGTACCTGGGAGACCCAGTACTTC.